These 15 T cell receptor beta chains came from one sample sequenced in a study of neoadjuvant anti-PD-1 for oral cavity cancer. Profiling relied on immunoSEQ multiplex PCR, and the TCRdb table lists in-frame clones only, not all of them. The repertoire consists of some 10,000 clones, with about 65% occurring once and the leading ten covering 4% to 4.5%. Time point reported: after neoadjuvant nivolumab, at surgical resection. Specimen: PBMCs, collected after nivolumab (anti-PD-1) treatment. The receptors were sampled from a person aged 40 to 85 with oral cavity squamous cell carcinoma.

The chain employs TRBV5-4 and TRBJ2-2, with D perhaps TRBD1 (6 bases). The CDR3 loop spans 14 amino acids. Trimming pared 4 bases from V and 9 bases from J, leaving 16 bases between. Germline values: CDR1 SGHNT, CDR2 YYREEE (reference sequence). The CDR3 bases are TGTGCCAGCAGCCCCAGGGGTTCCCCGCGGGAGCTGTTTTTT. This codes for CASSPRGSPRELFF.

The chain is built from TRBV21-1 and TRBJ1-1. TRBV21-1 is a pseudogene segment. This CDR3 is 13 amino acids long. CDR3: CASLQGGDTEAFF. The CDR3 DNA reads TGTGCCAGCCTCCAAGGAGGGGACACTGAAGCTTTCTTT.

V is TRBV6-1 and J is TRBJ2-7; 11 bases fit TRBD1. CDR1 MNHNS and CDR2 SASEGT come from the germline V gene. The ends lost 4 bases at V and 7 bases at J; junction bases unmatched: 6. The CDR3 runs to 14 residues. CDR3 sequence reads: CASSAGTGGLEQYF. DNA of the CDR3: TGTGCCAGCAGTGCAGGGACAGGGGGTTTGGAGCAGTACTTC.

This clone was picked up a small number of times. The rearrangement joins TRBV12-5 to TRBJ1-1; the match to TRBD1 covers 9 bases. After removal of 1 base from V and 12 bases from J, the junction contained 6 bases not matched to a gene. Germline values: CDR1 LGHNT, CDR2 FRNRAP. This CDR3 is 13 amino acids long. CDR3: CASGLDTGQGTFF. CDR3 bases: TGTGCTAGTGGTTTGGACACGGGACAGGGAACTTTCTTT.

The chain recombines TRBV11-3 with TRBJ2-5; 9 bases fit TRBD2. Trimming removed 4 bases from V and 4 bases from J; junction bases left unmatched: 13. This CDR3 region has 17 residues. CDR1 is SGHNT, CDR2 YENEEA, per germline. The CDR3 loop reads CASSSGSLRGGGETQYF. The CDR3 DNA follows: TGTGCCAGCAGCTCCGGAAGTCTGCGGGGGGGCGGAGAGACCCAGTACTTC. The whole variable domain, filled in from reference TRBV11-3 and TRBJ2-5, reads EAGVVQSPRYKIIEKKQPVAFWCNPISGHNTLYWYLQNLGQGPELLIRYENEEAVDDSQLPKDRFSAERLKGVDSTLKIQPAELGDSAVYLCASSSGSLRGGGETQYFGPGTRLLVL.

CDR3 protein: CASSTRPVSHEQYF. The CDR3 DNA sequence: TGTGCCAGCAGCACCCGGCCAGTTAGCCACGAGCAGTACTTC. The chain links TRBV28 to TRBJ2-7; D gene ambiguous. CDR1 MDHEN and CDR2 SYDVKM come from the germline V gene. This CDR3 has 14 amino acids. V was clipped by 6 bases and J by 5 bases, with 17 bases between them. Variable domain in full (rest from reference TRBV28 and TRBJ2-7): DVKVTQSSRYLVKRTGEKVFLECVQDMDHENMFWYRQDPGLGLRLIYFSYDVKMKEKGDIPEGYSVSREKKERFSLILESASTNQTSMYLCASSTRPVSHEQYFGPGTRLTVT.

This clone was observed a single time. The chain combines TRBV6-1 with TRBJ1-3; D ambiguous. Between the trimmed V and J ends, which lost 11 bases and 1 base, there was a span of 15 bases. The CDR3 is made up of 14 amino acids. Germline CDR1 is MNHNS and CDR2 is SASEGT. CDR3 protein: CALGSTFSGNTIYF. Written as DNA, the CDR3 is TGTGCCTTGGGGAGCACTTTTTCTGGAAACACCATATATTTT.

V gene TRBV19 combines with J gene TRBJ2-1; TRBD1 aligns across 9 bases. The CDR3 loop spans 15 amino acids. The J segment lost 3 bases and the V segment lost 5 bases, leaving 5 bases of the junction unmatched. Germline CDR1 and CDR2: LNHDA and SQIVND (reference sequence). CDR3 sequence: CASSPGQGHYNEQFF. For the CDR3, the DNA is TGTGCCAGTAGTCCTGGACAGGGGCACTACAATGAGCAGTTCTTC.

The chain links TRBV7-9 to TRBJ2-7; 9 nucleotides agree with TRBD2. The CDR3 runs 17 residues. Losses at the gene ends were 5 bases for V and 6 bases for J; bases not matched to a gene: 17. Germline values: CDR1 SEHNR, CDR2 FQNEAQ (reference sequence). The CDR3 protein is CASSPRGSGGLMGEQYF. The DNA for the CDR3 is TGTGCCAGCAGCCCCCGGGGTAGCGGGGGCCTCATGGGCGAGCAGTACTTC.

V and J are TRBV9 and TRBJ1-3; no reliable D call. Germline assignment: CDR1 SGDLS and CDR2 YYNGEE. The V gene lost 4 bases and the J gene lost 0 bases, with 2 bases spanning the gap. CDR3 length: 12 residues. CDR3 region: CASSTSGNTIYF. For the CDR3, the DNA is TGTGCCAGCAGCACCTCTGGAAACACCATATATTTT.

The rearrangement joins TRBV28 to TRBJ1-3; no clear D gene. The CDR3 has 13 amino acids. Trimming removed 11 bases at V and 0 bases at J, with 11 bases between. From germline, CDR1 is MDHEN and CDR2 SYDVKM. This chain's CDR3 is CAGRASSGNTIYF. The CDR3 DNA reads TGTGCCGGGAGGGCAAGCTCTGGAAACACCATATATTTT.

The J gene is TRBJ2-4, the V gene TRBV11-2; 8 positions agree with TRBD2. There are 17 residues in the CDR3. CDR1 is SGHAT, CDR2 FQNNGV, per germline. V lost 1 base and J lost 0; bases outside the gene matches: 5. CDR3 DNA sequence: TGTGCCAGCAGCTTAGTCGACGGGGGGGTAGCCAAAAACATTCAGTACTTC. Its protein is CASSLVDGGVAKNIQYF. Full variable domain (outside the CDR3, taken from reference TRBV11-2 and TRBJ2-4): EAGVAQSPRYKIIEKRQSVAFWCNPISGHATLYWYQQILGQGPKLLIQFQNNGVVDDSQLPKDRFSAERLKGVDSTLKIQPAKLEDSAVYLCASSLVDGGVAKNIQYFGAGTRLSVL.

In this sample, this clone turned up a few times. For the CDR3, the DNA is TGTGCCTGGAGGGGATACACCGGGGAGCTGTTTTTT. Its translation: CAWRGYTGELFF. The V call is TRBV30, the J call TRBJ2-2; D is unclear. The CDR3 totals 12 residues. Per germline, CDR1 GTSNPN and CDR2 SVGIG (reference sequence). Deletions cut 3 bases from V and 3 bases from J, with 5 bases between.

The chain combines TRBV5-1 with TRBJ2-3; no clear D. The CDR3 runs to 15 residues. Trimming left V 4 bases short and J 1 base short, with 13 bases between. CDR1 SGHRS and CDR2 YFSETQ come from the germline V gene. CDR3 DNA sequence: TGCGCCAGCAGCCCAAACCCCCCGGGCACAGATACGCAGTATTTT. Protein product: CASSPNPPGTDTQYF.

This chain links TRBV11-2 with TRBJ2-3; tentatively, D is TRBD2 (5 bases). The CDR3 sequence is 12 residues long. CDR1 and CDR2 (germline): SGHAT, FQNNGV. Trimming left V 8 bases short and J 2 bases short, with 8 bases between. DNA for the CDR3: TGTGCCAGCGGAGGCGACACAGATACGCAGTATTTT. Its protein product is CASGGDTDTQYF.